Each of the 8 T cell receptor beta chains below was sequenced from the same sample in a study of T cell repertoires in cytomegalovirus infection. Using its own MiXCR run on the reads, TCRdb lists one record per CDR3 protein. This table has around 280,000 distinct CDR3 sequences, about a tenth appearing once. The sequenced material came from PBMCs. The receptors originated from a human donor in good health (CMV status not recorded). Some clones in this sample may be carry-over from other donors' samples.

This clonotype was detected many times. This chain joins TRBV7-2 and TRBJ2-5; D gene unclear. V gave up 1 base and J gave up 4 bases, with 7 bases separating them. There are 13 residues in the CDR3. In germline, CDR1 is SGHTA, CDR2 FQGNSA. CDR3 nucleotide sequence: TGTGCCAGCAGCTTAGGGGTCAGAGAGACCCAGTACTTC. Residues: CASSLGVRETQYF.

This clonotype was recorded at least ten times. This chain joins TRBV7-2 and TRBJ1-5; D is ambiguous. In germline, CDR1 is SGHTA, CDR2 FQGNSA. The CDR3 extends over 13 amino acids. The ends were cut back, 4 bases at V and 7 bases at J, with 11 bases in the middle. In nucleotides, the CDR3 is TGTGCCAGCAGCTACGTAGACGAACAGCCCCAGCATTTT. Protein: CASSYVDEQPQHF. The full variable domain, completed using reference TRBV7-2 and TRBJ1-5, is GAGVSQSPSNKVTEKGKDVELRCDPISGHTALYWYRQSLGQGLEFLIYFQGNSAPDKSGLPSDRFSAERTGGSVSTLTIQRTQQEDSAVYLCASSYVDEQPQHFGDGTRLSIL.

In DNA form, the CDR3 reads TGCAGTGCTGCCTTTAGTGGGGCTAGCACAGATACGCAGTATTTT. Its translation is CSAAFSGASTDTQYF. The genes are TRBV20-1 and TRBJ2-3; D perhaps matches TRBD1 (5 bases). The CDR3 runs to 15 residues. V dropped 5 bases and J dropped 0 bases, with 15 bases sitting between them. The germline V gene has CDR1 DFQATT and CDR2 SNEGSKA (reference sequence).

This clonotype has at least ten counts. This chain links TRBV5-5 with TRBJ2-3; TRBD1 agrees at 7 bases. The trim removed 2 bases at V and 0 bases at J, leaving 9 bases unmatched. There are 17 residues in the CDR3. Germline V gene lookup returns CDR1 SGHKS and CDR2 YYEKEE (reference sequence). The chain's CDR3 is CASSLEPWDRSTDTQYF. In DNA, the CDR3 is TGTGCCAGCAGCTTAGAACCCTGGGACAGAAGCACAGATACGCAGTATTTT.

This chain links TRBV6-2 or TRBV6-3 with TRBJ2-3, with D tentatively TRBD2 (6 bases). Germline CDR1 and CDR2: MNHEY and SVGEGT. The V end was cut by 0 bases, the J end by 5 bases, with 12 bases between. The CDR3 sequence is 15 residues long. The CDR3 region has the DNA TGTGCCAGCAGTTACTCGAGTAACGGGGGAGATACGCAGTATTTT. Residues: CASSYSSNGGDTQYF.

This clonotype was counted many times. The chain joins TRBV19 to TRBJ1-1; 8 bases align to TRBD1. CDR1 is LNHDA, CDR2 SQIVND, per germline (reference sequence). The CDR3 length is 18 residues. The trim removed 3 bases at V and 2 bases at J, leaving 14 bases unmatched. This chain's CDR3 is CASSIAGGYPSLNTEAFF. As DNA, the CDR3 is TGTGCCAGTAGTATTGCAGGGGGCTACCCCTCCCTAAACACTGAAGCTTTCTTT.

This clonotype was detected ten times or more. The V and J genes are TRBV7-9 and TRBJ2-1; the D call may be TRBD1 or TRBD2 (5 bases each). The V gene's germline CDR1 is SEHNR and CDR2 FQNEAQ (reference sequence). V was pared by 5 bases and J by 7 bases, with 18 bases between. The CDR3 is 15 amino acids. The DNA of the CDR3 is TGTGCCAGCAGCGCCGGACCAGGGAGAGGAAATGAGCAGTTCTTC. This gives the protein CASSAGPGRGNEQFF.

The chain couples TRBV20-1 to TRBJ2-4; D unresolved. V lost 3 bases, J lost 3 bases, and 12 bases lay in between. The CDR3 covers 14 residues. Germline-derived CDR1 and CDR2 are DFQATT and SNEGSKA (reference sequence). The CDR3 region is CSASQVLDKNIQYF. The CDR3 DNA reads TGCAGTGCTAGCCAGGTCTTAGACAAAAACATTCAGTACTTC.